This TCR beta chain was retrieved from a study of shared clonotypes between healthy human individuals. About the study: The donor pool was made up of a couple of women and a few men aged 18 to 49.

The data were produced by immunoSEQ multiplex PCR, yet TCRdb's version contains in-frame clones alone and is incomplete. The table records approximately 2.3 million clones, more than 85% of them present only once. The CDR3 totals 19 residues. Germline assignment: CDR1 SEHNR and CDR2 FQNEAQ (reference sequence). The ends were cut back, 2 bases at V and 0 bases at J, with 22 bases in the middle. The donors were adults (healthy and HIV-negative) with no recent acute infections or vaccinations. The CD4+ fraction was divided into a CD45RA+ naive subset and a CD45RA-negative memory subset. This receptor was taken from a man aged 18 to 29 in good health. Some clones in this sample may be carry-over from other donors' samples. Material for sequencing was naive CD4+ T cells from PBMCs. The subset: CD45RA+ positively selected. The rearrangement links TRBV7-9 to TRBJ2-5; D remains unclear. The CDR3 reads CASSLQRVERPSYQETQYF. The CDR3 nucleotides are TGTGCCAGCAGCTTACAGCGAGTCGAGAGGCCGTCGTACCAAGAGACCCAGTACTTC.